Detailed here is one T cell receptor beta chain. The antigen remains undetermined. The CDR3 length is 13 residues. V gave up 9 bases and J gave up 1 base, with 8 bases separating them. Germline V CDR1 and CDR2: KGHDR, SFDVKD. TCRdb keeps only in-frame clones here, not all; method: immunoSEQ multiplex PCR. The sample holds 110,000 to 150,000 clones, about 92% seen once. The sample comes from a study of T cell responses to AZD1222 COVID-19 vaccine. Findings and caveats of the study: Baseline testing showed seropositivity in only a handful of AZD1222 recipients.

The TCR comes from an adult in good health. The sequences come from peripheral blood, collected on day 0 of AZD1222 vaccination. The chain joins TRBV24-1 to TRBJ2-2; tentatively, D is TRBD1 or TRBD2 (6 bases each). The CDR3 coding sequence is TGTGCCACCGCGGGACAGAACACCGGGGAGCTGTTTTTT. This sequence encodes CATAGQNTGELFF.